This T cell receptor beta chain was recovered during a study of beta chain features in type 1 diabetes. Study overall: Examination of sorted cells across all samples involved over 95 million cells.

The CDR3 is 14 amino acids. Germline loops: CDR1 SGDLS, CDR2 YYNGEE. Trimming took off 3 bases at V and 1 base at J, with 9 bases between the two ends. Expressed TCRB transcripts were sequenced because the entire RNA isolate underwent reverse transcription. Profiling relied on immunoSEQ multiplex PCR, and the TCRdb table lists in-frame clones only, not all of them. The sample yields about 900,000 clones, about a sixth seen once. The clonotype was recovered from a woman aged 18-29 years in good health. The chain joins TRBV9 to TRBJ2-3, with a weak D call TRBD2 (5 bases). Sequencing input: naive CD4+ T cells from blood. CDR3 amino acids: CASSGGLRTDTQYF. CDR3 nucleotide sequence: TGTGCCAGCAGCGGCGGACTTCGCACAGATACGCAGTATTTT. The full variable domain, rest sourced from reference TRBV9 and TRBJ2-3, is DSGVTQTPKHLITATGQRVTLRCSPRSGDLSVYWYQQSLDQGLQFLIQYYNGEERAKGNILERFSAQQFPDLHSELNLSSLELGDSALYFCASSGGLRTDTQYFGPGTRLTVL.